These 5 T cell receptor beta chains were all obtained from the same sample, sequenced in a study of blood T cell repertoires in COVID-19. Generated by immunoSEQ multiplex PCR, the TCRdb table keeps only in-frame clones and is missing some. The table lists around 240,000 clones, 80% to 90% of them singletons. Sequenced sample: PBMCs or T cells enriched from blood (not recorded which). Receptors originate from a woman aged 45-65 years who had recovered from COVID-19.

This rearrangement joins TRBV7-9 to TRBJ2-1; D is possibly TRBD2 (5 bases). In germline, CDR1 is SEHNR, CDR2 FQNEAQ (reference sequence). V was pared by 3 bases and J by 8 bases, with 17 bases between. The CDR3 has 15 residues. The DNA for the CDR3 is TGTGCCAGCAGCTTGGGAGCACTATTCTCGGATGAGCAGTTCTTC. It translates to CASSLGALFSDEQFF.

CDR3 nucleotide sequence: TGTGCCAGCGGAGGTGGTGGAGGGCGCAATCAGCCCCAGCATTTT. It translates to CASGGGGGRNQPQHF. V gene TRBV6-5 combines with J gene TRBJ1-5; D ambiguous. The V end was cut by 8 bases, the J end by 2 bases, with 16 bases between. This CDR3 has 15 amino acids. Per the germline V gene, CDR1 is MNHEY and CDR2 is SVGAGI.

In its sample, this clone was seen a few times. The CDR3 reads CASSWYGTVKTNEKLFF. DNA of the CDR3: TGTGCCAGCAGTTGGTACGGGACAGTGAAAACTAATGAAAAACTGTTTTTT. The gene calls are TRBV28 and TRBJ1-4, with 7 bases identical to TRBD1. The CDR3 covers 17 residues. Germline V lookup: CDR1 MDHEN, CDR2 SYDVKM. Trimming at V came to 4 bases and at J to 1 base, leaving 9 bases not matched to a gene.

The rearrangement joins TRBV5-4 to TRBJ2-7; 9 positions match TRBD1. Trimming at V came to 2 bases and at J to 7 bases, leaving 10 bases not matched to a gene. Per germline, CDR1 SGHNT and CDR2 YYREEE (reference sequence). The CDR3 is made up of 15 amino acids. As DNA, the CDR3 is TGTGCCAGCAGCTTAATTACAGGGGGCAAGGGAGAGCAGTACTTC. Encoded protein: CASSLITGGKGEQYF.

The chain combines TRBV18 with TRBJ2-7; 8 bases line up with TRBD2. Trimming took 4 bases from V and 0 from J; bases not matched to a gene: 5. The CDR3 has 15 residues. Germline assignment: CDR1 KGHSH and CDR2 LQKENI. The CDR3 nucleotides are TGTGCCAGCTCACGGGGCGGGAGGAGCTCCTACGAGCAGTACTTC. It is translated as CASSRGGRSSYEQYF.